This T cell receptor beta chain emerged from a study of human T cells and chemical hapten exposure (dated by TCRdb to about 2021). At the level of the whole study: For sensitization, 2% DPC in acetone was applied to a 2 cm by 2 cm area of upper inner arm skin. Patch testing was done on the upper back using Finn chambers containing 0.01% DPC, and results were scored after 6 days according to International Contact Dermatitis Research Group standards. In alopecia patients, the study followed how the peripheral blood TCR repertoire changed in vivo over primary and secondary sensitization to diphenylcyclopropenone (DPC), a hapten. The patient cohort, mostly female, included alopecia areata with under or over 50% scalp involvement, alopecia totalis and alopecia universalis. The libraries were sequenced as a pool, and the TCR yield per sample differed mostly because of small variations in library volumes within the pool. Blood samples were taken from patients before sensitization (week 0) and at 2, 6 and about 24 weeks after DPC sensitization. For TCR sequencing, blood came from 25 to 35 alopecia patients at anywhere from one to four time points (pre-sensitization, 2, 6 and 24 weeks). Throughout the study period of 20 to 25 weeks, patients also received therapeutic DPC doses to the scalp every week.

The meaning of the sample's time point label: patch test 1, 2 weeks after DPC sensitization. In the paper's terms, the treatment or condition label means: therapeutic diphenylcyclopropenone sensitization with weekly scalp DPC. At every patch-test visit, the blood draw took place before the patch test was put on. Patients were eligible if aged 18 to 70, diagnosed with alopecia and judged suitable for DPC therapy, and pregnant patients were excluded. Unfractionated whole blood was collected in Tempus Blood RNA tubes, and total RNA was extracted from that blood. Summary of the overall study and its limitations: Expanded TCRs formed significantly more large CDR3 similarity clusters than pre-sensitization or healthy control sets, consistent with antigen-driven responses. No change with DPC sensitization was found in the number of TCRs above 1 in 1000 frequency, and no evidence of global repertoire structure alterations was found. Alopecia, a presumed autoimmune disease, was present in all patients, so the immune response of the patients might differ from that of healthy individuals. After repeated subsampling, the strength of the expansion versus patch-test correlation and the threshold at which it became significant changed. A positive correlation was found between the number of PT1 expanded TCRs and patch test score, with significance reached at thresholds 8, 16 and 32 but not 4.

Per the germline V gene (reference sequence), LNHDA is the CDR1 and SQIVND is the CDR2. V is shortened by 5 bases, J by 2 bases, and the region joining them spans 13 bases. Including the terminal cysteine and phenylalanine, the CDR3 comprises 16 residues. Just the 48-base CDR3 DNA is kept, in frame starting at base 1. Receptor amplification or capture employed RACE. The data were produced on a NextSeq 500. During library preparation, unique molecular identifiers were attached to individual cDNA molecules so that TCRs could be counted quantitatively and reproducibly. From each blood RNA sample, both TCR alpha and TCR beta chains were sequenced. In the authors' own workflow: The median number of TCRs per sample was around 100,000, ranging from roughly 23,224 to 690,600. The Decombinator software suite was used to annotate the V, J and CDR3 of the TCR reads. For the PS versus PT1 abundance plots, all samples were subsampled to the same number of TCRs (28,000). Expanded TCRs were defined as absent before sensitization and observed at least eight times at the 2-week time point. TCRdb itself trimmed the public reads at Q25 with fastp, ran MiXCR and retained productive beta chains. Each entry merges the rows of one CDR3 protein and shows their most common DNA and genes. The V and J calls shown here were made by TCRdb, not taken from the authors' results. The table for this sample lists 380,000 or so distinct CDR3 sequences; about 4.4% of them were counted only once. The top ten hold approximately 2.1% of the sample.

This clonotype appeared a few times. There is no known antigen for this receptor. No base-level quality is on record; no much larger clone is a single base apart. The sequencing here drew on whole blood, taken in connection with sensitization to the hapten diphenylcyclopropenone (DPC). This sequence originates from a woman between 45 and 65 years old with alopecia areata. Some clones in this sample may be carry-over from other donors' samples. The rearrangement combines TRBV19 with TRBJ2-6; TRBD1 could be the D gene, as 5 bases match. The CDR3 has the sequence CASSGFQGTGANVLTF. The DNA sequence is TGTGCCAGTAGTGGGTTTCAGGGAACTGGGGCCAACGTCCTGACTTTC. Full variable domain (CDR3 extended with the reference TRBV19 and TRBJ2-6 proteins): DGGITQSPKYLFRKEGQNVTLSCEQNLNHDAMYWYRQDPGQGLRLIYYSQIVNDFQKGDIAEGYSVSREKKESFPLTVTSAQKNPTAFYLCASSGFQGTGANVLTFGAGSRLTVL.